This is a list of T cell receptor beta chains from one sample in a study of cytomegalovirus exposure and HLA in healthy donors. Sequencing was performed with immunoSEQ multiplex PCR; in TCRdb, only in-frame clones are kept and a portion is missing. The sample lists 120,000 or so clones; roughly three fifths were seen once. The sample comprised PBMCs. The origin of the receptors is a man aged 18-30 years in good health and CMV-seronegative. CDR3s include the opening cysteine and the closing phenylalanine or tryptophan. The D gene is left open where the match is weak. The size field is filled for only some rows; it gives once, few, many or a size class.

v_call	j_call	clone_size	d_call	cdr3_nt	cdr3_aa
TRBV19	TRBJ2-2	few	NA	TGTGCCAGTAGTATCACAGGGCCCACCGGGGAGCTGTTTTTT	CASSITGPTGELFF
TRBV28	TRBJ2-1	NA	NA	TGTGCCAGCAGTTTCCCCCAGGGATACCATGAGCAGTTCTTC	CASSFPQGYHEQFF
TRBV6-1	TRBJ1-1	few	NA	TGTGCCAGCAGGAGCGGGATCCCCGAGGCTTTCTTT	CASRSGIPEAFF
TRBV30	TRBJ2-1	NA	NA	TGTGCCTGGAGGAGGGCGAGGGAAAACAATGAGCAGTTCTTC	CAWRRARENNEQFF
TRBV6-1	TRBJ1-1	few	TRBD1	TGTGCCGCCCGGGACAGGGCTGTGACTGAAGCTTTCTTT	CAARDRAVTEAFF
TRBV19	TRBJ1-1	NA	NA	TGTGCCAGTAGTATACTTCTACCGAACACTGAAGCTTTCTTT	CASSILLPNTEAFF
TRBV4-3	TRBJ2-7	NA	TRBD2	TGCGCCAGCAGCCAAGATTCGGGGGGTTACGAGCAGTACTTC	CASSQDSGGYEQYF
TRBV18	TRBJ1-4	NA	TRBD1	TGTGCCAGCTCACAAGGGACAGCTAATAATGAAAAACTGTTTTTT	CASSQGTANNEKLFF
TRBV10-3	TRBJ2-7	NA	TRBD1	TGTGCCACCCAGGGACAGGACGAGCAGTACTTC	CATQGQDEQYF
TRBV11-2	TRBJ1-1	NA	TRBD1	TGTGCCAGCAGCCACTGGACAGGCCCGTTGAGGGCTTTCTTT	CASSHWTGPLRAFF
TRBV6-5	TRBJ2-3	NA	TRBD2	TGTGCCAGCAGTTACTGGCGGGAGGGCCCCGGGACGCAGTATTTT	CASSYWREGPGTQYF
TRBV7-2	TRBJ2-1	NA	NA	TGTGCCAGCAGCTTACGGACAGAGTACAATGAGCAGTTCTTC	CASSLRTEYNEQFF
TRBV5-1	TRBJ2-7	NA	NA	TGCGCCAGCAGCTTGCCGGATAGCGGCTCCTACGAGCAGTACTTC	CASSLPDSGSYEQYF
TRBV12-2	TRBJ2-7	NA	NA	TGTGCAAGTCGCTTAGCGGGATTGGACAGGGGAGGAGACGAGCAGTACTTC	CASRLAGLDRGGDEQYF
TRBV9	TRBJ2-5	NA	NA	TGTGCCAGCAGCGCAGGACAGCTACAAGAGACCCAGTACTTC	CASSAGQLQETQYF
TRBV7-2	TRBJ1-1	NA	TRBD1	TGTGCCAGCAGCGGGCGGACAGGGGCCAACACTGAAGCTTTCTTT	CASSGRTGANTEAFF
TRBV27	TRBJ2-7	few	TRBD1	TGTGCCAGCAGTATGGACAGGGGATACGAGCAGTACTTC	CASSMDRGYEQYF